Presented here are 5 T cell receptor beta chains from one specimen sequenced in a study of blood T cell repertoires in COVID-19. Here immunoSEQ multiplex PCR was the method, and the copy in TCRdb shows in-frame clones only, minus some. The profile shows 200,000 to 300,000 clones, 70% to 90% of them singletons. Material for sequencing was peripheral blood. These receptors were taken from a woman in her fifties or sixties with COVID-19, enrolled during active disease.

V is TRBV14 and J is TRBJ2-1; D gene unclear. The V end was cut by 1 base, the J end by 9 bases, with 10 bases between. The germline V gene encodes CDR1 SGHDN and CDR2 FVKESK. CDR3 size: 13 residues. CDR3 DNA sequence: TGTGCCAGCAGCCAAGTCGCCGTCGGTGAGCAGTTCTTC. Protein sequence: CASSQVAVGEQFF.

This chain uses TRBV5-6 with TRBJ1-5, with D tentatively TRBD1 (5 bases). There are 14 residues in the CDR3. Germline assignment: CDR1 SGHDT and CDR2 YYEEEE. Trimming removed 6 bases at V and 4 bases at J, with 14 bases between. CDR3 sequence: CASNNWGGNQPQHF. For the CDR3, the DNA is TGTGCCAGCAACAATTGGGGGGGGAATCAGCCCCAGCATTTT. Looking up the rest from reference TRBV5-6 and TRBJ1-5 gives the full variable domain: DAGVTQSPTHLIKTRGQQVTLRCSPKSGHDTVSWYQQALGQGPQFIFQYYEEEERQRGNFPDRFSGHQFPNYSSELNVNALLLGDSALYLCASNNWGGNQPQHFGDGTRLSIL.

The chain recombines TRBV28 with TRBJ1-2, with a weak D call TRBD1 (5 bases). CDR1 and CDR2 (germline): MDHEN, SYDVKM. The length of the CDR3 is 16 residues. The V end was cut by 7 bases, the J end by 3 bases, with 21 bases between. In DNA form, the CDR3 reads TGTGCCAGCAACGAGGCGGGGTACAGGCGATACTATGGCTACACCTTC. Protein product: CASNEAGYRRYYGYTF.

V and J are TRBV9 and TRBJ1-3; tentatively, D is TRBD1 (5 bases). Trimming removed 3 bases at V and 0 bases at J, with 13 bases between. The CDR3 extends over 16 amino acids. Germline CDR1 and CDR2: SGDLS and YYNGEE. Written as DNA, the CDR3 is TGTGCCAGCAGCGGCCGACAGAAGAGCTCTGGAAACACCATATATTTT. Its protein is CASSGRQKSSGNTIYF.

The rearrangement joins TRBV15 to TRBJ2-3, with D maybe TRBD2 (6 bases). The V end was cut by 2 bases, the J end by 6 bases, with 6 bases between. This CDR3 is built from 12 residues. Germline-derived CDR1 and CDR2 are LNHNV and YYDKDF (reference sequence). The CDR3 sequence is CATSRRGDTQYF. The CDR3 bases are TGTGCCACCAGCAGACGGGGGGATACGCAGTATTTT.